This T cell receptor (beta chain) comes out of a study of blood T cell repertoires in COVID-19. The V end lost 6 bases, the J end lost 2 bases, and 12 bases lay between the germline ends. CDR3 length equals 14 residues. Looked up from germline, CDR1 is PRHDT and CDR2 is FYEKMQ (reference sequence). All enrollees were roughly 18 to 100 years old and from some 24 US areas. Participants had their cohort set by participant-reported clinical history. Clones were sequenced by immunoSEQ multiplex PCR, and TCRdb holds only the in-frame ones, with some missing. Here the sample spans some 250,000 clones, roughly nine tenths being singletons.

The source of this sequence is a human donor in a cohort exposed to, infected with or recovered from COVID-19 (not recorded which). The donor label of this sample is uncertain. Sequencing was done on a sample of PBMCs or T cells enriched from blood (not recorded which). The rearrangement uses TRBV13 and TRBJ2-3, with a possible D match to TRBD1 (5 bases). The CDR3 DNA reads TGTGCCAGCAGTCAGATGGGGCCCACAGATACGCAGTATTTT. Encoded protein: CASSQMGPTDTQYF.